These T cell receptor beta chains were read from a single sample in a study of T cell responses to AZD1222 COVID-19 vaccine. Profiled with immunoSEQ multiplex PCR; TCRdb holds only in-frame clones, not every one. Among approximately 30,000 clones listed, just over 85% were seen once. The sample was peripheral blood, taken 28 days after the second AZD1222 dose. Receptors originate from an adult who received the AZD1222 COVID-19 vaccine. CDR3s include the opening cysteine and the closing phenylalanine or tryptophan. A D gene is named only where the DNA matches it firmly. Size values are once, few and many counts, or a class for expanded clones, and some rows have none.

abundance	d_gene	j_gene	v_gene	CDR3nt	CDR3aa
NA	TRBD1	TRBJ2-2	TRBV5-1	TGCGCCAGCAGCTACTGGGACAGGGCGGCCACCGGGGAGCTGTTTTTT	CASSYWDRAATGELFF
NA	NA	TRBJ1-4	TRBV18	TGTGCCAGCTCAGACCGGGCCTCGCCTTCTGAAAAACTGTTTTTT	CASSDRASPSEKLFF
NA	NA	TRBJ1-2	TRBV19	TGTGCCAGTAGTATTGCGGGGGCCGATGGCTACACCTTC	CASSIAGADGYTF
NA	NA	TRBJ1-5	TRBV6-5	TGTGCCAGCAGTTACGACGGATTCAATCAGCCCCAGCATTTT	CASSYDGFNQPQHF
NA	NA	TRBJ2-2	TRBV6-5	TGTGCCAGCAATCGGGCCGACCCAAACACCGGGGAGCTGTTTTTT	CASNRADPNTGELFF
once	TRBD1	TRBJ2-7	TRBV3-1/TRBV3-2	TGTGCCAGCAGCCAAGCTCCAGGGGGAGACTACGAGCAGTACTTC	CASSQAPGGDYEQYF
few	NA	TRBJ2-7	TRBV5-8	TGTGCCAGCAGCTTGAGGGGAGCCTACGAGCAGTACTTC	CASSLRGAYEQYF
NA	NA	TRBJ1-3	TRBV7-2	TGTGCCAGCAGCTTATATGGAAACACCATATATTTT	CASSLYGNTIYF
NA	NA	TRBJ2-7	TRBV10-1	TGCGCCAGCAGTGGGGACGGGAGAATCAACGAGCAGTACTTC	CASSGDGRINEQYF
NA	NA	TRBJ1-5	TRBV12-3/TRBV12-4	TGTGCCAGCAGCAGACAGTACAATCAGCCCCAGCATTTT	CASSRQYNQPQHF
NA	NA	TRBJ2-1	TRBV20-1	TGCAGTGCTAGTCCTACTTACAATGAGCAGTTCTTC	CSASPTYNEQFF
few	NA	TRBJ1-1	TRBV6-2/TRBV6-3	TGTGCCAGCAGTTACTCGACAGTGAACACTGAAGCTTTCTTT	CASSYSTVNTEAFF
NA	TRBD1	TRBJ1-3	TRBV5-1	TGCGCCAGCAGCCTACCATCCGGGACAGGGGAGTCTGGAAACACCATATATTTT	CASSLPSGTGESGNTIYF
NA	TRBD1	TRBJ1-1	TRBV15	TGTGCCACCAGCGGTCGAACAGGGGGGAACACTGAAGCTTTCTTT	CATSGRTGGNTEAFF
NA	NA	TRBJ2-5	TRBV5-1	TGCGCCAGCAGCCCTGCCGGCGAGACCCAGTACTTC	CASSPAGETQYF
NA	NA	TRBJ2-2	TRBV6-6	TGTGCCAGTGGACTTAACACCGGGGAGCTGTTTTTT	CASGLNTGELFF